Below, one TCR beta chain is given with its context. The data were obtained in a study of radiotherapy plus CTLA-4 blockade in lung cancer. CDR3 length equals 15 residues. Germline loops: CDR1 SGHKS, CDR2 YYEKEE (reference sequence). V was clipped by 5 bases and J by 2 bases, with 16 bases between them. This table comes from immunoSEQ multiplex PCR, and its TCRdb copy is limited to in-frame clones, with some not included. The table lists about 68,000 clones, around 80% of them singletons. The sequence was collected from a human donor with non-small cell lung cancer who had a complete response to radiotherapy plus ipilimumab. The chain combines TRBV5-5 with TRBJ1-1; the D is unclear. Sequences were derived from peripheral blood, sampled from a patient treated with radiotherapy plus ipilimumab. The CDR3 loop reads CASSFGVRRNTEAFF. The CDR3 DNA reads as TGTGCCAGCAGTTTTGGCGTACGTCGAAACACTGAAGCTTTCTTT.